These T cell receptor beta chains were read from a single sample in a study of identical twins. One entry per CDR3 protein, called by TCRdb with MiXCR from the 5' RACE reads. This repertoire shows about 460,000 distinct CDR3 sequences, about 14% found once; its top ten account for 0.4% to 0.55%. These same records also appear under a second study, on yellow fever vaccine responses in identical twins.

Specimen: CD4+ T cells sorted from blood. The receptor set was obtained from a woman aged 18-30 years in good health. Each CDR3 is given with its conserved first and last residue. A D gene is named only where the DNA matches it firmly. Clone size is shown for a subset of rows, as once, few, many or a class of expanded clone.

TRBJ1-2	.	TRBV5-5	.	CASSVDSTYGYTF	TGTGCCAGCAGCGTTGACAGCACCTATGGCTACACCTTC
TRBJ2-2	TRBD1	TRBV29-1	.	CSVARQGTTGELFF	TGCAGCGTTGCCCGACAGGGCACCACCGGGGAGCTGTTTTTT
TRBJ2-4	TRBD2	TRBV5-1	few	CASSLVELAGVNIQYF	TGCGCCAGCAGCTTGGTTGAGTTAGCGGGAGTGAACATTCAGTACTTC
TRBJ1-5	.	TRBV6-1	.	CASRGHKGDGNQPQHF	TGTGCCAGCAGGGGTCACAAGGGTGATGGCAATCAGCCCCAGCATTTT
TRBJ2-7	.	TRBV12-3/TRBV12-4	few	CASSFEQGTYEQYF	TGTGCCAGCAGTTTTGAACAGGGTACCTACGAGCAGTACTTC
TRBJ1-4	.	TRBV30	.	CAWSLGQPATNEKLFF	TGTGCCTGGAGTCTGGGGCAGCCGGCAACTAATGAAAAACTGTTTTTT
TRBJ2-3	.	TRBV11-2	few	CASTGQSTDTQYF	TGTGCCAGCACCGGACAGTCCACAGATACGCAGTATTTT
TRBJ2-1	.	TRBV12-3/TRBV12-4	many	CASRRQGPYNEQFF	TGTGCCAGCAGACGGCAGGGCCCCTACAATGAGCAGTTCTTC
TRBJ2-1	TRBD1	TRBV24-1	few	CATSEPGQGLEQFF	TGTGCCACCAGTGAACCAGGACAGGGCCTTGAGCAGTTCTTC
TRBJ2-5	.	TRBV29-1	.	CSVQPRGSQEAQYF	TGCAGCGTTCAGCCCCGAGGATCCCAAGAGGCCCAGTACTTC
TRBJ2-5	.	TRBV20-1	.	CSAKDSAVGETQYF	TGCAGTGCTAAAGACAGTGCCGTGGGGGAGACCCAGTACTTC
TRBJ2-3	TRBD1	TRBV3-1	many	CASSRGQDAADTQYF	TGTGCCAGCAGCCGCGGACAGGACGCAGCAGATACGCAGTATTTT
TRBJ2-1	.	TRBV7-2	few	CASSLWANNEQFF	TGTGCCAGCAGCTTATGGGCGAACAATGAGCAGTTCTTC
TRBJ2-2	TRBD1	TRBV12-3/TRBV12-4	.	CASSRTGTGFTGELFF	TGTGCCAGCAGTCGAACCGGGACAGGGTTCACCGGGGAGCTGTTTTTT
TRBJ2-3	TRBD2	TRBV29-1	few	CSVEDASGGGDTQYF	TGCAGCGTTGAAGATGCTAGCGGGGGAGGGGATACGCAGTATTTT
TRBJ2-5	TRBD2	TRBV27	.	CASSFRLGEGQETQYF	TGTGCCAGCAGTTTCAGGTTGGGGGAGGGCCAGGAGACCCAGTACTTC
TRBJ2-7	.	TRBV6-5	.	CASSYLSRDEQYF	TGTGCCAGCAGTTACCTCTCCAGGGACGAGCAGTACTTC
TRBJ2-3	.	TRBV5-6	few	CASSLSSYLTDTQYF	TGTGCCAGCAGCTTATCGAGTTATTTGACAGATACGCAGTATTTT
TRBJ2-1	TRBD2	TRBV7-9	few	CASTQKGGGYNEQFF	TGTGCCAGCACCCAAAAAGGCGGGGGCTACAATGAGCAGTTCTTC
TRBJ2-5	TRBD1	TRBV5-1	many	CASRGDRQETQYF	TGCGCCAGCAGGGGGGACAGACAAGAGACCCAGTACTTC
TRBJ2-2	.	TRBV5-1	once	CASRETASGYTGELFF	TGCGCCAGCAGGGAGACGGCCTCCGGTTACACCGGGGAGCTGTTTTTT
TRBJ2-1	TRBD2	TRBV3-1	few	CASSPTSGRGLNEQFF	TGTGCCAGCAGCCCTACTAGCGGGAGGGGTCTGAATGAGCAGTTCTTC
TRBJ2-4	TRBD2	TRBV4-2	.	CASSQLAGGLTKNIQYF	TGTGCCAGCAGCCAACTAGCGGGGGGGCTTACAAAAAACATTCAGTACTTC
TRBJ2-7	TRBD2	TRBV27	.	CASSLYSPRLAGGDGEQYF	TGTGCCAGCAGTTTATACTCCCCACGGCTAGCGGGGGGGGACGGCGAGCAGTACTTC
TRBJ2-5	.	TRBV29-1	few	CSVDRGTQYF	TGCAGCGTTGATCGGGGGACCCAGTACTTC
TRBJ2-7	TRBD1	TRBV10-3	few	CAISRDRAAYEQYF	TGTGCCATCAGTAGGGACAGGGCTGCCTACGAGCAGTACTTC
TRBJ1-3	.	TRBV25-1	.	CASSEAGQFSGNTIYF	TGTGCCAGCAGTGAAGCTGGACAGTTCTCTGGAAACACCATATATTTT
TRBJ1-2	TRBD1	TRBV7-9	.	CASSFGTGVPGYTF	TGTGCCAGCAGCTTTGGGACAGGGGTGCCTGGCTACACCTTC
TRBJ1-5	.	TRBV12-3/TRBV12-4	few	CASSYNRDQPQHF	TGTGCCAGCAGTTACAACCGGGATCAGCCCCAGCATTTT
TRBJ2-5	.	TRBV20-1	few	CSARAGTAGGF	TGCAGTGCTAGAGCAGGGACTGCCGGCGGCTTC
TRBJ2-3	.	TRBV7-2	.	CASSLAGANTDTQYF	TGTGCCAGCAGCTTAGCGGGGGCCAACACAGATACGCAGTATTTT
TRBJ2-2	TRBD1	TRBV2	.	CASTGTGRNTGELFF	TGTGCCAGCACCGGGACAGGGAGGAACACCGGGGAGCTGTTTTTT
TRBJ2-3	.	TRBV4-3	.	CASSRGLKRTDTQYF	TGCGCCAGCAGCCGAGGGCTCAAACGCACAGATACGCAGTATTTT
TRBJ2-7	.	TRBV5-6	.	CASSSPSPGASYEQYF	TGTGCCAGCAGCTCCCCTTCTCCGGGAGCCTCCTACGAGCAGTACTTC
TRBJ2-7	.	TRBV12-3/TRBV12-4	few	CASRGGTASYEQYF	TGTGCCAGCAGAGGCGGGACAGCCTCCTACGAGCAGTACTTC
TRBJ1-2	.	TRBV12-3/TRBV12-4	.	CASSLSHLYGYTF	TGTGCCAGCAGTTTAAGCCACCTCTATGGCTACACCTTC
TRBJ2-7	.	TRBV6-6	few	CASRDQGLAEQYF	TGTGCCAGCAGGGACCAGGGACTCGCCGAGCAGTACTTC
TRBJ2-1	TRBD2	TRBV24-1	.	CATSDPSGSSYNEQFF	TGTGCCACCAGTGATCCTAGCGGGTCCTCCTACAATGAGCAGTTCTTC
TRBJ2-7	TRBD1	TRBV5-4	.	CASSNMDRLGEQYF	TGTGCCAGCAGCAACATGGACAGGCTGGGGGAGCAGTACTTC
TRBJ2-1	TRBD2	TRBV20-1	.	CSAIGLGGGDTMKQFF	TGCAGTGCTATAGGTCTGGGCGGGGGGGATACAATGAAGCAGTTCTTC
TRBJ2-2	.	TRBV28	few	CASSPPEGTGELFF	TGTGCCAGCAGTCCGCCGGAGGGCACCGGGGAGCTGTTTTTT
TRBJ2-5	.	TRBV20-1	few	CSARDLARAQETQYF	TGCAGTGCTAGAGACCTAGCGAGGGCCCAAGAGACCCAGTACTTC
TRBJ2-5	TRBD1	TRBV5-6	.	CASSRAGGAQETQYF	TGTGCCAGCAGCCGCGCAGGGGGAGCCCAAGAGACCCAGTACTTC
TRBJ1-1	.	TRBV7-2	few	CASSFASLNTEAFF	TGTGCCAGCAGCTTTGCAAGCCTTAACACTGAAGCTTTCTTT
TRBJ2-2	.	TRBV2	.	CASSEWGNGNTGELFF	TGTGCCAGCAGTGAATGGGGAAATGGCAACACCGGGGAGCTGTTTTTT
TRBJ2-5	.	TRBV20-1	many	CSARDRGTTTGETQYF	TGCAGTGCTAGAGATAGGGGTACAACTACGGGAGAGACCCAGTACTTC
TRBJ2-7	.	TRBV6-5	few	CASSYDGLYPYEQYF	TGTGCCAGCAGTTACGATGGACTATATCCCTACGAGCAGTACTTC
TRBJ2-7	.	TRBV6-6	.	CASDAGVGYEQYF	TGTGCCAGCGACGCAGGGGTTGGCTACGAGCAGTACTTC
TRBJ2-3	.	TRBV20-1	few	CSASDQVRGTDTQYF	TGCAGTGCTAGTGATCAAGTTCGGGGCACAGATACGCAGTATTTT
TRBJ2-7	TRBD1	TRBV20-1	.	CSASIPSPGQGAYEQYF	TGCAGTGCTTCCATACCATCACCGGGACAGGGGGCTTACGAGCAGTACTTC
TRBJ2-1	TRBD2	TRBV5-6	few	CASSSERGVYNEQFF	TGTGCCAGCAGCTCCGAGCGGGGGGTCTACAATGAGCAGTTCTTC
TRBJ2-3	.	TRBV5-1	.	CASSSISADTQYF	TGCGCCAGCAGCTCGATTAGCGCTGATACGCAGTATTTT
TRBJ1-6	TRBD1	TRBV7-9	few	CASSFGTGGSPLHF	TGTGCCAGCAGCTTCGGGACAGGGGGTTCACCCCTCCACTTT
TRBJ2-3	.	TRBV12-3/TRBV12-4	few	CASSADTDTQYF	TGTGCCAGCAGTGCCGACACAGATACGCAGTATTTT
TRBJ2-1	.	TRBV5-6	.	CASSYYRGGNEQFF	TGTGCCAGCAGCTATTACAGGGGGGGGAATGAGCAGTTCTTC